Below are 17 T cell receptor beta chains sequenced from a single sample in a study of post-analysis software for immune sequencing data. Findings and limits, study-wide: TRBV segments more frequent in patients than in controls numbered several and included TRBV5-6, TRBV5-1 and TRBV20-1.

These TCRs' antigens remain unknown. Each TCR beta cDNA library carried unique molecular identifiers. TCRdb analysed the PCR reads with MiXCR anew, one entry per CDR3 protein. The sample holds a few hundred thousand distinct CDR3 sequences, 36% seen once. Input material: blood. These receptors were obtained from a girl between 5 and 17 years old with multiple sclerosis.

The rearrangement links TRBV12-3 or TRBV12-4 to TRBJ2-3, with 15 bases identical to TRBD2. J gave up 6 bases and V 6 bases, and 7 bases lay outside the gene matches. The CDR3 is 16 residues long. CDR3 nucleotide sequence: TGTGCCAGCAGCCGGACTAGCGGGGGGGGAGCGGATACGCAGTATTTT. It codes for CASSRTSGGGADTQYF.

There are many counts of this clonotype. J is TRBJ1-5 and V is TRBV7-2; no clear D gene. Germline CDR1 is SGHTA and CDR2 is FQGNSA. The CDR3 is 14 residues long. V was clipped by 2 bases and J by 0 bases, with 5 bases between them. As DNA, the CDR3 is TGTGCCAGCAGCTTATTAGGTAGCAATCAGCCCCAGCATTTT. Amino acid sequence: CASSLLGSNQPQHF.

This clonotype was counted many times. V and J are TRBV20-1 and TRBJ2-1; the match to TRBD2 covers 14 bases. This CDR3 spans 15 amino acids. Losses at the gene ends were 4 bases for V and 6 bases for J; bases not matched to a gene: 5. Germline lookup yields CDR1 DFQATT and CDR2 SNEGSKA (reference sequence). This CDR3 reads CSATLGLAGVNEQFF. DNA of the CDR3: TGCAGTGCTACCCTGGGACTAGCGGGAGTCAATGAGCAGTTCTTC.

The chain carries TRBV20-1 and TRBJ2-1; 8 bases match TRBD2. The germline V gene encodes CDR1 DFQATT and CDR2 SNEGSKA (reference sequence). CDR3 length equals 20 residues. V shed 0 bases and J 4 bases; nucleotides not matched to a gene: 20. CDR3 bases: TGCAGTGCTAGAGATCCTAACCGTCAAAAATCGGGGGGGGCTTACAATGAGCAGTTCTTC. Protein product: CSARDPNRQKSGGAYNEQFF.

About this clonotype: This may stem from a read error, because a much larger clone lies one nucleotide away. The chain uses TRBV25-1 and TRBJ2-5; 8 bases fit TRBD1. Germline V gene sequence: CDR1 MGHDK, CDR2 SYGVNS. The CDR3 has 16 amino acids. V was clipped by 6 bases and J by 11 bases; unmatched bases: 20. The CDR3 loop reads CASSLIGTGIKNEQYF. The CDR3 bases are TGTGCCAGCAGCCTGATTGGGACAGGAATCAAAAATGAGCAGTACTTC.

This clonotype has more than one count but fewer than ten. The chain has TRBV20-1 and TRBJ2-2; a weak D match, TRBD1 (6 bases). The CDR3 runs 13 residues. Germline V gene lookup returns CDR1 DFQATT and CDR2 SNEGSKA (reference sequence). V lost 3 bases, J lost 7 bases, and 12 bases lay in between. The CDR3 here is CSASQGSGGELFF. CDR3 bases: TGCAGTGCTAGTCAGGGGTCCGGCGGGGAGCTGTTTTTT.

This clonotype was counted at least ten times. The CDR3 sequence is CASSSKQGAVSPLHF. The CDR3 DNA reads TGTGCCAGCAGTTCGAAACAGGGGGCGGTTTCCCCCCTCCACTTT. The chain has TRBV27 and TRBJ1-6, with 9 bases fitting TRBD1. The V gene end was trimmed by 4 bases and the J gene end by 13 bases; junction bases not matched to a gene: 11. Per germline, CDR1 MNHEY and CDR2 SMNVEV (reference sequence). The CDR3 totals 15 residues.

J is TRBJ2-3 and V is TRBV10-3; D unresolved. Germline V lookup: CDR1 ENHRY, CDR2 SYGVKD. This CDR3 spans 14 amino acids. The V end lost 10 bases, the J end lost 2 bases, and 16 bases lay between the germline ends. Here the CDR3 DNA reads TGTGCCACAAGAGGCCTTACCCCCACAGATACGCAGTATTTT. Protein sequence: CATRGLTPTDTQYF.

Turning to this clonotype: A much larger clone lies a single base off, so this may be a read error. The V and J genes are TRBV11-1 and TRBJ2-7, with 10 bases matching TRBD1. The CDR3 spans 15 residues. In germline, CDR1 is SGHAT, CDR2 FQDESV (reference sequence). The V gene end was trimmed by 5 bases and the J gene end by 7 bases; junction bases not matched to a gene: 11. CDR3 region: CASSPDRGLFNEQYF. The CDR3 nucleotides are TGTGCCAGCAGCCCTGACAGGGGGCTGTTCAATGAGCAGTACTTC.

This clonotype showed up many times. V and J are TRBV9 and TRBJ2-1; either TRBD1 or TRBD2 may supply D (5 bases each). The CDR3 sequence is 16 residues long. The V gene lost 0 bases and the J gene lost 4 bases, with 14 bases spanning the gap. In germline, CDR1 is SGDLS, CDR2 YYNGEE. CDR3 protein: CASSVERDGLYNEQFF. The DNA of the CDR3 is TGTGCCAGCAGCGTAGAAAGGGACGGGCTTTACAATGAGCAGTTCTTC.

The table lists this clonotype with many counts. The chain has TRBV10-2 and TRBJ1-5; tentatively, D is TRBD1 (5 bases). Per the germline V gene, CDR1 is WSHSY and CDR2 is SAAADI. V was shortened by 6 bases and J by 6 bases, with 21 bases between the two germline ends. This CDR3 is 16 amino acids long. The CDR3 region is CASSDPDTLPGQPQHF. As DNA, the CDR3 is TGCGCCAGCAGCGATCCGGACACCTTACCGGGTCAGCCCCAGCATTTT.

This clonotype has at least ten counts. The CDR3 spells CASSFRQPSTDTQYF. CDR3 sequence (DNA): TGTGCCAGCAGCTTTAGACAGCCTAGCACAGATACGCAGTATTTT. V gene TRBV5-6 combines with J gene TRBJ2-3; perhaps TRBD1 as D (5 bases). CDR1 is SGHDT and CDR2 is YYEEEE in the germline V gene. CDR3 length: 15 amino acids. With 2 bases removed from V and 0 bases from J, the gap between germline ends came to 10 bases.

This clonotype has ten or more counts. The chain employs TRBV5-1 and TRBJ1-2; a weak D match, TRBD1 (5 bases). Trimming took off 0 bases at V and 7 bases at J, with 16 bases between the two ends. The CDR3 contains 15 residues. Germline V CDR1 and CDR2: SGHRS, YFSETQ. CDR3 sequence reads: CASSLGGGANGGYTF. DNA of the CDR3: TGCGCCAGCAGCTTGGGCGGCGGGGCTAACGGTGGCTACACCTTC.

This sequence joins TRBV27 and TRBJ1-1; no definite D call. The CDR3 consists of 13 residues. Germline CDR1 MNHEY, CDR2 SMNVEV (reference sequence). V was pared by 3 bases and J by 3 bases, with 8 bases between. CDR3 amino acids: CASSLEWDTEAFF. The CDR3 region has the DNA TGTGCCAGCAGTTTGGAATGGGACACTGAAGCTTTCTTT.

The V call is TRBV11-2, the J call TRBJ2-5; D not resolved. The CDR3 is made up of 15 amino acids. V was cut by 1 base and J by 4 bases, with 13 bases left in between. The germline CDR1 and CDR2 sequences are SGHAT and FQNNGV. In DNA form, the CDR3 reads TGTGCCAGCAGCTTAGGTCTGACCCCCACAGAGACCCAGTACTTC. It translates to CASSLGLTPTETQYF.

CDR3 region: CASSPGQGSKTQYF. CDR3 sequence (DNA): TGTGCCAGCAGCCCGGGACAGGGAAGCAAGACCCAGTACTTC. The chain joins TRBV11-2 to TRBJ2-5, with TRBD1 matching 9 bases. The V gene's germline CDR1 is SGHAT and CDR2 FQNNGV. The CDR3 is made up of 14 amino acids. With 5 bases clipped from V and 6 bases from J, the junction kept 7 bases outside the gene matches.

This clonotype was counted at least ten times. The CDR3 region is CASSPGEVNIQYF. Written as DNA, the CDR3 is TGTGCCAGCTCACCAGGAGAAGTAAACATTCAGTACTTC. The rearrangement joins TRBV18 to TRBJ2-4; D unresolved. The CDR3 totals 13 residues. Germline values: CDR1 KGHSH, CDR2 LQKENI. Between the trimmed V and J ends, which lost 2 bases and 6 bases, there was a span of 8 bases.